These 20 T cell receptor beta chains share one sample of origin, sequenced in a study of T-cell reconstitution after alpha-beta-depleted transplantation in children. A library of TCRbeta sequences, prepared with unique molecular identifiers, was generated. TCRdb re-called the PCR reads with MiXCR, one entry per CDR3 protein. Of 380,000 or so distinct CDR3 sequences listed, more than 10% were seen once; the top ten hold around 4.5%. This specimen consisted of PBMCs, obtained from the stem cell graft. Source of these receptors: a human donor who donated a stem cell graft to a child with Fanconi anemia.

This clonotype was picked up many times. This chain connects TRBV20-1 to TRBJ1-1; D is uncertain. CDR3 length: 12 residues. V shed 4 bases and J shed 0 bases, with 6 bases lying between them. Germline-derived CDR1 and CDR2 are DFQATT and SNEGSKA (reference sequence). DNA of the CDR3: TGCAGTGCTAAAGGGATGAACACTGAAGCTTTCTTT. Its protein product is CSAKGMNTEAFF.

This clonotype occurred a few times. CDR3 bases: TGTGCCAGCAGCCGAACAGGGTCGGGTCAGCCCCAGCATTTT. This translates into CASSRTGSGQPQHF. V is TRBV14 and J is TRBJ1-5; possible D gene TRBD1, 6 bases. The CDR3 totals 14 residues. The V end was cut by 4 bases, the J end by 6 bases, with 13 bases between. Germline V lookup: CDR1 SGHDN, CDR2 FVKESK.

This clonotype was observed many times. The chain carries TRBV28 and TRBJ2-3, with D unresolved. The CDR3 contains 12 residues. Germline V gene lookup returns CDR1 MDHEN and CDR2 SYDVKM. Trimming cost V 5 bases and J 2 bases, with 5 bases left between them. CDR3 in amino acids: CASSRITDTQYF. The CDR3, as DNA: TGTGCCAGCAGTAGGATCACAGATACGCAGTATTTT.

J is TRBJ1-2 and V is TRBV7-9, with a weak D call TRBD1 (5 bases). Germline V gene lookup returns CDR1 SEHNR and CDR2 FQNEAQ (reference sequence). The CDR3 length is 16 residues. Trimming pared 5 bases from V and 12 bases from J, leaving 28 bases between. CDR3 sequence reads: CASSPQDVSGLSLDTF. The CDR3 region has the DNA TGTGCCAGCAGCCCACAGGATGTAAGTGGCCTATCGCTAGACACCTTC.

This clonotype was counted ten times or more. This chain connects TRBV5-1 to TRBJ2-2; D uncertain. Germline V gene sequence: CDR1 SGHRS, CDR2 YFSETQ. V lost 0 bases and J 0 bases, leaving 6 bases between the germline ends. CDR3 length: 15 residues. The CDR3 nucleotides are TGCGCCAGCAGCTTGGACAGAACGAACACCGGGGAGCTGTTTTTT. Protein sequence: CASSLDRTNTGELFF.

This clonotype was counted between two and nine times. The genes are TRBV5-1 and TRBJ2-7; D is possibly TRBD1 (5 bases). Germline V gene lookup returns CDR1 SGHRS and CDR2 YFSETQ. V gave up 0 bases and J gave up 5 bases, with 9 bases separating them. The CDR3 extends over 13 amino acids. CDR3 in DNA: TGCGCCAGCAGCTTGGAAAGGGGCGACGAGCAGTACTTC. Its protein product is CASSLERGDEQYF.

Ten or more counts support this clonotype. This chain links TRBV12-3 or TRBV12-4 with TRBJ1-1; unclear D gene. Trimming took off 6 bases at V and 1 base at J, with 9 bases between the two ends. The CDR3 loop spans 13 amino acids. The CDR3 DNA follows: TGTGCCAGCAGCCCTACACCGAACACTGAAGCTTTCTTT. Its translation is CASSPTPNTEAFF.

CDR3 in amino acids: CASSLAEGLAGNTGELFF. CDR3 coding DNA: TGCGCCAGCAGCTTGGCCGAGGGGCTAGCTGGGAACACCGGGGAGCTGTTTTTT. The gene calls are TRBV5-1 and TRBJ2-2, with D perhaps matching TRBD1 or TRBD2 (5 bases each). Between the trimmed V and J ends, which lost 0 bases and 1 base, there was a span of 16 bases. Per germline, CDR1 SGHRS and CDR2 YFSETQ. The CDR3 runs 18 residues.

This clonotype showed up many times. V usage is TRBV7-9 and J usage is TRBJ2-6; D is unclear. This CDR3 has 16 residues. V lost 0 bases, J lost 4 bases, and 10 bases lay in between. Germline CDR1 and CDR2: SEHNR and FQNEAQ (reference sequence). In DNA form, the CDR3 reads TGTGCCAGCAGCTTAGCGGTGGGATCCGGGGCCAACGTCCTGACTTTC. Translated: CASSLAVGSGANVLTF.

This clonotype was detected many times. This sequence joins TRBV5-6 and TRBJ2-5, with 9 nucleotides matching TRBD1. The CDR3 is 16 amino acids. Germline values: CDR1 SGHDT, CDR2 YYEEEE. With 0 bases clipped from V and 2 bases from J, the junction kept 5 bases outside the gene matches. The CDR3 DNA is TGTGCCAGCAGCTTGGCCGGGACAGGGCTTCAAGAGACCCAGTACTTC. Protein: CASSLAGTGLQETQYF.

This clonotype showed up many times. The chain has TRBV9 and TRBJ1-1, with D tentatively TRBD1 (6 bases). Germline CDR1 SGDLS, CDR2 YYNGEE. This CDR3 contains 15 residues. Deletions cut 0 bases from V and 5 bases from J, with 14 bases between. CDR3 sequence reads: CASSVEGGLATEAFF. The DNA of the CDR3 is TGTGCCAGCAGCGTAGAGGGGGGTCTAGCTACTGAAGCTTTCTTT. The complete variable domain, with remaining parts taken from reference TRBV9 and TRBJ1-1, reads DSGVTQTPKHLITATGQRVTLRCSPRSGDLSVYWYQQSLDQGLQFLIQYYNGEERAKGNILERFSAQQFPDLHSELNLSSLELGDSALYFCASSVEGGLATEAFFGQGTRLTVV.

The table lists this clonotype with a few counts. This chain connects TRBV5-1 to TRBJ2-2, with D tentatively TRBD1 (6 bases). The CDR3 contains 14 residues. With 3 bases removed from V and 5 bases from J, the gap between germline ends came to 11 bases. The V gene's germline CDR1 is SGHRS and CDR2 YFSETQ. CDR3 in DNA: TGCGCCAGCAGCTCAGGGGAAGGAACCGGGGAGCTGTTTTTT. Amino acids: CASSSGEGTGELFF.

As concerns this clonotype: A much larger clone is a single base away; this may be a read error. Here the CDR3 omits its conserved ending phenylalanine or tryptophan, so a read error is the likely source. As DNA, the CDR3 is TGCAGTGCTAGAGATAGCGACTCTGGAAACACCATATATTCT. It codes for CSARDSDSGNTIYS. The gene calls are TRBV20-1 and TRBJ1-3; D remains ambiguous. V shed 0 bases and J shed 0 bases, with 6 bases lying between them. The length of the CDR3 is 14 residues. Germline values: CDR1 DFQATT, CDR2 SNEGSKA (reference sequence).

This clonotype was found many times. The chain carries TRBV5-1 and TRBJ1-5, with a weak D call TRBD1 (6 bases). Trimming took 0 bases from V and 2 from J, leaving 9 bases between them. This CDR3 is built from 15 residues. Per the germline V gene, CDR1 is SGHRS and CDR2 is YFSETQ. The CDR3 DNA reads as TGCGCCAGCAGCTTGGCAGGGGCTCGCAATCAGCCCCAGCATTTT. As protein: CASSLAGARNQPQHF.

There are a few counts of this clonotype. The chain is built from TRBV7-9 and TRBJ2-3; TRBD1 agrees at 12 bases. CDR3 length: 15 amino acids. CDR1 is SEHNR and CDR2 is FQNEAQ in the germline V gene (reference sequence). Unmatched junction bases numbered 5, after V lost 5 bases and J lost 5 bases. The CDR3 DNA reads TGTGCCAGCAGCCCCGGGACAGGGGGCAAAGATACGCAGTATTTT. Translation: CASSPGTGGKDTQYF. Looking up the rest from reference TRBV7-9 and TRBJ2-3 gives the full variable domain: DTGVSQNPRHKITKRGQNVTFRCDPISEHNRLYWYRQTLGQGPEFLTYFQNEAQLEKSRLLSDRFSAERPKGSFSTLEIQRTEQGDSAMYLCASSPGTGGKDTQYFGPGTRLTVL.

This clonotype was picked up many times. The chain combines TRBV9 with TRBJ1-4; 7 nucleotides align to TRBD1. V shed 2 bases, J shed 8 bases, and the junction held 9 bases outside the gene matches. CDR3 length: 15 amino acids. Germline values: CDR1 SGDLS, CDR2 YYNGEE. The CDR3 region is CASSVGGTVREKLFF. CDR3 sequence (DNA): TGTGCCAGCAGCGTCGGAGGGACAGTTCGGGAAAAACTGTTTTTT.

This clonotype was picked up many times. The chain joins TRBV7-2 to TRBJ1-2; 9 bases fit TRBD1. Germline V gives CDR1 SGHTA, CDR2 FQGNSA. The CDR3 covers 15 residues. V was clipped by 0 bases and J by 4 bases; unmatched bases: 3. The CDR3 region has the DNA TGTGCCAGCAGCTTAGCGCTGGACAGGGGCTATGGCTACACCTTC. Its translation is CASSLALDRGYGYTF.

This chain's CDR3 is CASSPTGDRDHEQYF. The CDR3 coding sequence is TGTGCCAGCAGCCCTACGGGGGACAGGGATCACGAGCAGTACTTC. The chain uses TRBV9 and TRBJ2-7, with 9 nucleotides matching TRBD1. Unmatched junction bases numbered 10, after V lost 4 bases and J lost 5 bases. CDR1 SGDLS and CDR2 YYNGEE come from the germline V gene. The length of the CDR3 is 15 residues.

This clonotype was picked up many times. The chain has TRBV3-1 and TRBJ2-5; 8 positions match TRBD2. The ends lost 4 bases at V and 5 bases at J; junction bases unmatched: 12. This CDR3 contains 16 residues. Germline V gene lookup returns CDR1 LGHDT and CDR2 YNNKEL (reference sequence). CDR3 DNA sequence: TGTGCCAGCAGCCCCGGGGGGGCCGGAAGGAAGGAGACCCAGTACTTC. This encodes CASSPGGAGRKETQYF.

As to this clonotype: It may be a read error: a sequence one base away is much more abundant. The rearrangement uses TRBV5-1 and TRBJ2-6; D is unresolved. V lost 5 bases to trimming and J lost 0 bases, with 6 bases between them. This CDR3 is built from 14 residues. Germline V CDR1 and CDR2: SGHRS, YFSETQ. CDR3 residues: CASRVVSGANVLTF. CDR3 coding DNA: TGCGCCAGCAGGGTCGTCTCTGGGGCCAACGTCCTGACTTTC.